This T cell receptor beta chain was identified during a study of OX40 agonist ivuxolimab in advanced cancers. Background on the whole study: Ivuxolimab was a fully human IgG2 agonistic monoclonal antibody targeting the costimulatory receptor OX40 (CD134). Intravenous ivuxolimab was administered to patients every 2 weeks at six dose levels: 0.01, 0.1, 0.3, 1.5, 3 and 10 mg/kg. Of the approximately 50 dose-escalation patients, hepatocellular carcinoma was present in around 19, melanoma in approximately 15, renal cell carcinoma in 9 and head and neck cancer in 9. In the dose-escalation cohort, roughly 82% of patients were male, and the mean age was 60 years with a range of roughly 23 to 90. Prior anti-PD-1, anti-PD-L1 or anti-CTLA-4 therapy was permitted, and checkpoint inhibitors had been received by more than 35% of dose-escalation patients. Three dose-escalation patients achieved partial responses, one with hepatocellular carcinoma and two with cutaneous melanoma. Peripheral TCRbeta sequencing was intended to test whether TCR sequence diversity was altered and clonal T-cell expansion was caused by ivuxolimab. The paper reports the monotherapy dose-escalation portion (N ≈ 52 patients) of the phase I ivuxolimab trial.

The trial excluded patients who had a history of autoimmune disease or who were on systemic immunosuppression. Peripheral blood for TCR sequencing was drawn from every dose cohort at baseline, at cycle 4 day 1 and at cycle 7 day 1. The samples were taken from a phase I, first-in-human, multicenter, open-label dose-escalation trial of ivuxolimab. Adults with locally advanced or metastatic melanoma, renal cell, hepatocellular, or head and neck squamous cell carcinoma were enrolled in the trial. Before TCR sequencing, CD4+ and CD8+ T cells were separately sorted from peripheral blood. Points the paper makes about the study in general: At doses of 0.1 to 3.0 mg/kg, clonal expansion of both CD4+ and CD8+ T cells in blood was seen between baseline and week 6. After ivuxolimab, more expanded clones were found on average in CD8+ T cells than in CD4+ T cells. Low levels of normalized T-cell clonal expansion were also seen in some patients who did not respond. Which antigens the clonally expanded peripheral T cells were specific for was not determined. In partial responders in the 0.1-3.0 mg/kg groups, normalized peripheral clonal expansion was found to be among the lowest, especially among CD8+ T cells.

Comment on this clone: Its antigen has not been determined. The input lacks base qualities; no much larger clone sits a single base away.

The CDR3, cysteine through phenylalanine, is 14 amino acids long. The kept DNA is CDR3 alone, 42 bases in frame from the first base. In the germline V gene, CDR1 corresponds to SGHAT and CDR2 to FQNNGV. From V the trimming removes 5 bases and from J it removes 6 bases, while the gene matches leave 5 bases of the junction unaccounted for. Genomic DNA was extracted from sorted cells for sequencing of the TCRbeta CDR3 region. The immunoSEQ Assay was used for sequencing of TCRbeta CDR3 regions. TCRdb provides this immuneACCESS table in a form limited to in-frame rearrangements. Some clones are lacking; in checked studies, under half of them reflect an unresolved V gene, and why the rest are absent is not known. This sample has 120,000 or so clones in its table, and around 93% of those were observed once. 0.15% to 0.16% of the sample is held by the ten biggest clonotypes.

This receptor was identified in an adult with an advanced solid tumor such as melanoma, head and neck, liver or kidney cancer. The specimen was CD4+ or CD8+ T cells sorted from blood, collected in a trial of the OX40 agonist ivuxolimab. The chain was built from TRBV11-2 and TRBJ1-5; 9 bases in the middle match TRBD1. The CDR3 sequence is CASSTGQGGQPQHF. Read as DNA, the sequence is TGTGCCAGCAGCACGGGACAGGGTGGTCAGCCCCAGCATTTT.